Listed here are 6 T cell receptor beta chains from one sample, sequenced in a study of Ad26.COV2.S vaccination and SARS-CoV-2 variants (dated by TCRdb to 2020 to 2022). The library came from the immunoSEQ multiplex PCR assay. TCRdb mirrors the immuneACCESS table, restricted to in-frame sequences. Some clones are absent from its copies; in checked studies, under half trace to an unresolved V gene, and the reason for the others is unknown. Across this sample there are roughly 240,000 clones, with over 75% seen only once. The ten biggest clones cover over 8.5% of the sample. The sample's treatment or condition label, in plain terms: over 15 received Ad26.COV2.S at low or high dose, single or two shots; roughly five received placebo; per-sample allocation not given. Repertoires of vaccine and placebo recipients were sequenced from samples taken on day 63 after the first injection. The sequencing used peripheral blood, collected in a trial of Ad26.COV2.S vaccine versus placebo. These receptors came from a person between 18 and 60 years old who received the Ad26.COV2.S COVID-19 vaccine or a placebo.

This clone was observed a handful of times. This chain joins TRBV19 and TRBJ2-7; 9 nucleotides agree with TRBD2. The V gene end was trimmed by 7 bases and the J gene end by 5 bases; junction bases not matched to a gene: 9. From germline, CDR1 is LNHDA and CDR2 SQIVND (reference sequence). The CDR3 runs 14 residues. Here the CDR3 reads CASKRGAGGHEQYF. In DNA, the CDR3 is TGTGCCAGTAAGCGGGGAGCGGGAGGCCACGAGCAGTACTTC.

This clone was seen just once. The chain employs TRBV9 and TRBJ2-7, with D uncertain. Per the germline V gene, CDR1 is SGDLS and CDR2 is YYNGEE. The CDR3 is 14 residues long. V lost 0 bases to trimming and J lost 2 bases, with 9 bases between them. For the CDR3, the DNA is TGTGCCAGCAGCGTAGCGGCGGTCACCTACGAGCAGTACTTC. Residues: CASSVAAVTYEQYF.

This clone was detected only a few times. This chain connects TRBV24-1 to TRBJ2-1; 14 nucleotides line up with TRBD2. There are 13 residues in the CDR3. V shed 5 bases and J 14 bases; nucleotides not matched to a gene: 4. Looked up from germline, CDR1 is KGHDR and CDR2 is SFDVKD. The chain's CDR3 is CATSATSGGVKFF. The CDR3 bases are TGTGCCACCAGTGCGACTAGCGGGGGGGTAAAGTTCTTC.

Points on this clone: This same CDR3 is encoded by further DNA sequences in the sample. The CDR3 protein is CASSPQGGAGANVLTF. For the CDR3, the DNA is TGTGCCAGCAGCCCCCAAGGCGGGGCCGGGGCCAACGTCCTGACTTTC. The chain carries TRBV7-3 and TRBJ2-6; a weak D match, TRBD2 (6 bases). The germline V and J ends were trimmed by 5 bases and 4 bases, with 15 bases remaining between them. Looked up from germline, CDR1 is SGHTA and CDR2 is FQGTGA. This CDR3 has 16 amino acids.

J is TRBJ2-7 and V is TRBV9, with 11 bases fitting TRBD2. From germline, CDR1 is SGDLS and CDR2 YYNGEE. Trimming took 0 bases from V and 1 from J; bases not matched to a gene: 6. This CDR3 region has 17 residues. CDR3 sequence (DNA): TGTGCCAGCAGCGTAGGACCAGGGACTAGCGGTTCCTACGAGCAGTACTTC. Its translation: CASSVGPGTSGSYEQYF.

This clone occurred once. The rearrangement uses TRBV7-9 and TRBJ2-3, with unresolved D. The CDR3 has 14 residues. V shed 0 bases and J shed 2 bases, with 6 bases lying between them. Germline CDR1 is SEHNR and CDR2 is FQNEAQ (reference sequence). CDR3 nucleotides: TGTGCCAGCAGCTTAGCGGGGTTCACAGATACGCAGTATTTT. This sequence encodes CASSLAGFTDTQYF.